This T cell receptor beta chain was sequenced for a study of Graves' ophthalmopathy and Graves' hyperthyroidism. CDR3 length: 14 amino acids. V was trimmed by 4 bases and J by 2 bases, leaving 6 bases between them. The study, taken as a whole, reports: At about 69% sensitivity and 72.22% specificity, the model predicted progression of the ophthalmopathy. Blood also carried most expanded thyroid clonotypes exceeding 0.001 frequency.

The study amplified TCR beta CDR3 regions using RNA transcripts. HTBI primers served in a first-round RT-PCR, which a second-round multiplex PCR followed. TCRdb re-analysed the multiplex PCR reads in MiXCR, keeping a single row per CDR3 protein. The top ten clones hold about 1.4% of a sample with some 390,000 distinct CDR3 sequences, 15% to 20% of them seen once. Ten or more counts support this clonotype. The antigen remains unidentified. The clonotype was recovered from a woman aged 18-29 years with Graves' ophthalmopathy. The rearrangement uses TRBV12-3 or TRBV12-4 and TRBJ2-6; D is ambiguous. The material sequenced was peripheral blood. The CDR3 DNA follows: TGTGCCAGCAGTTCCCACCCTGGGGCCAACGTCCTGACTTTC. Residues: CASSSHPGANVLTF.